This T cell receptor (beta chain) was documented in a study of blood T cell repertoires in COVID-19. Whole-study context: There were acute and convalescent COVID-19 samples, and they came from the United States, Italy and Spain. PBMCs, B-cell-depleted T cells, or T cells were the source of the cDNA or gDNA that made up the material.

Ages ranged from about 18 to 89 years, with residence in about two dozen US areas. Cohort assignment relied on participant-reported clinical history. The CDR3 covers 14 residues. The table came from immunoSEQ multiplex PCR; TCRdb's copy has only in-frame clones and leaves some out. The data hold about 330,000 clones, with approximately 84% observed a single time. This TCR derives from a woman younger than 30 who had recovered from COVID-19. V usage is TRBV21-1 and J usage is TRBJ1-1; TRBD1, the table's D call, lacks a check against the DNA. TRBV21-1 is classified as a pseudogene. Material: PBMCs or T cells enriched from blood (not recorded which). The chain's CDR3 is CASSKALQGRKAFF. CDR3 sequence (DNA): TGTGCCAGCAGCAAAGCGTTGCAGGGGCGGAAAGCTTTCTTT.